This T cell receptor (beta chain) was obtained from a study of T cell changes during pregnancy in multiple sclerosis. The junction had 5 bases not matched to a gene; V was cut back by 3 bases and J by 6 bases. Germline loops: CDR1 SGHRS, CDR2 YFSETQ. There are 13 residues in the CDR3. Data came from immunoSEQ multiplex PCR; TCRdb stores just in-frame clones and leaves some out. The sample records about 49,000 clones, 85% to 95% being singletons. The receptor was isolated from a female donor with multiple sclerosis, enrolled in a pregnancy study. The V gene is TRBV5-1, the J gene TRBJ2-7; the match to TRBD1 covers 8 bases. This sample comprised CD8+ T cells from peripheral blood mononuclear cells, obtained before pregnancy. The CDR3 protein is CASSSGQGGEQYF. The CDR3, as DNA: TGCGCCAGCAGCTCCGGACAGGGCGGCGAGCAGTACTTC.